The clone carrying this T cell receptor beta chain was picked up one time. The protocol was immunoSEQ multiplex PCR, while the TCRdb copy is restricted to in-frame clones and leaves out a portion. The table includes approximately 170,000 clones, around four fifths detected once. V was trimmed by 3 bases and J by 0 bases, leaving 15 bases between them. Germline V gene sequence: CDR1 MNHNS, CDR2 SASEGT. There are 17 residues in the CDR3. The sample comes from a study of blood T cell repertoires in COVID-19. The TCR comes from a woman older than 75 with COVID-19, enrolled during active disease. Sequenced: peripheral blood. The chain combines TRBV6-1 with TRBJ1-3; D is possibly TRBD1 (5 bases). CDR3 in amino acids: CASSDHPGGFSGNTIYF. The CDR3 DNA is TGTGCCAGCAGTGATCACCCCGGGGGATTCTCTGGAAACACCATATATTTT.